This T cell receptor (beta chain) was recovered during a study of control samples from healthy donors and cancer patients (TCRdb year 2020). Receptor amplification or capture employed the immunoSEQ multiplex PCR assay. This immuneACCESS table, as held by TCRdb, lists in-frame sequences with V and J called but not all clones. Of the missing ones, under half trace to an unresolved V gene in checked studies; the others have no known cause. Recorded for this sample are 100,000 to 150,000 clones; roughly 92% of them occurred a single time. The ten largest clones represent under 0.7% of the sample. In regard to this clone: Its recognized antigen is unknown. Base qualities are not recorded, but no much larger clone differs from it by a single base. The sample has other DNA sequences that encode this CDR3 too.

The material sequenced was PBMCs. The sequence was obtained from a man of 80 years or more with head and neck cancer.

In nucleotides, the sequence is TGCGCCAGCAGCCAGGGAGCTAATTCACCCCTCCACTTT. The resulting protein is CASSQGANSPLHF. The sequence joins TRBV10-2 to TRBJ1-6, with TRBD1 tentatively as D gene (5 bases match). The germline V gene specifies WSHSY as CDR1 and SAAADI as CDR2. The CDR3 goes from the cysteine to the phenylalanine over 13 residues. Only the CDR3 region is kept as DNA, spanning 39 bases read in frame from base 1. V is clipped by 6 bases and J by 6 bases, and the sequence between their germline boundaries is 9 bases long.